This TCR beta chain is from a study of CD8 T cells in Susac syndrome. From blood CD8+ and CD4+ T cells, TCR beta sequences were generated. The multiple sclerosis controls were treatment-naive patients, and their relapsing-remitting disease was stable or active. Negative isolation yielded CD4+ and CD8+ T cells, and FACS enriched TEMRA cells. An input of roughly 0.5 to 1 ug of RNA was subjected to reverse transcription using random hexamers. The amplification used immunoSEQ multiplex PCR on TCR beta CDR3; it spanned 54 Vbeta and 13 Jbeta. In TCRdb, the immunoSEQ multiplex PCR reads were re-called with MiXCR into one record per CDR3 protein. The sample includes some 200,000 distinct CDR3 sequences, more than 85% of them seen just once. CDR1 LNHDA and CDR2 SQIVND come from the germline V gene (reference sequence). The length of the CDR3 is 11 residues. The V and J ends lost 8 bases and 4 bases respectively, with 8 bases between them.

The chain uses TRBV19 and TRBJ1-2; D not resolved. Sequencing used CD8+ T cells from PBMCs. This TCR was recovered from a human donor with multiple sclerosis. The CDR3 spells CASGSGYGYTF. CDR3 coding DNA: TGTGCCAGTGGCTCCGGCTATGGCTACACCTTC.